This TCR beta chain comes out of a study of blood T cells in healthy people across ages. The CDR3 extends over 14 amino acids. Next came a second PCR, run for about 6 to 11 cycles, which used a sample-barcoded 5' primer along with a J-beta primer mix. A template-switch adaptor with 12 random nucleotides tagged each cDNA molecule. TCRdb used MiXCR to reprocess the 5' RACE reads, holding one entry per CDR3 protein. The sample records 980,000 or so distinct CDR3 sequences, 40% to 60% being singletons. Regarding the study as a whole: Long-lived and aged donors differed, with more naive CD4+ cells and higher diversity in the long-lived.

Concerning this clonotype: Its antigen remains unknown.

No fewer than 7 million PBMCs went into each sample. Sequenced input: blood. V is TRBV12-3 or TRBV12-4 and J is TRBJ2-1; TRBD2 aligns across 7 bases. The J call is in doubt because the DNA end fits TRBJ2-7 better. This clonotype was obtained from a man aged 30 to 39 in good health. DNA for the CDR3: TGTGCCAGCAGTTTGGGCGGGGGAAAAAATGAGCAGTACTTC. Translating gives CASSLGGGKNEQYF.